One sample yielded the 27 T cell receptor beta chains listed below, sequenced in a study of CD8 T cells in ankylosing spondylitis. Findings and limits, study-wide: Made up of eight highly homologous variants, a TCR beta motif appeared characteristic of ankylosing spondylitis blood.

Their cognate antigens are unknown. TCRdb redid the calling of the 5' RACE reads with MiXCR, one entry per CDR3 protein. Here the sample spans more than 600,000 distinct CDR3 sequences, roughly 19% being singletons. The sequencing input was blood, either unsorted or a sorted T cell fraction (not recorded which). The receptors stem from a male donor with ankylosing spondylitis.

This clonotype was counted ten times or more. V gene TRBV20-1 combines with J gene TRBJ1-3; possible D gene TRBD1, 5 bases. Trimming pared 4 bases from V and 0 bases from J, leaving 7 bases between. Per germline, CDR1 DFQATT and CDR2 SNEGSKA (reference sequence). CDR3 length equals 13 residues. CDR3 sequence (DNA): TGCAGTGCTACCGGGACCTCTGGAAACACCATATATTTT. This encodes CSATGTSGNTIYF.

The chain employs TRBV6-1 and TRBJ1-1; maybe TRBD1 (5 bases). The germline V and J ends were trimmed by 6 bases and 0 bases, with 11 bases remaining between them. This CDR3 spans 14 amino acids. Looked up from germline, CDR1 is MNHNS and CDR2 is SASEGT. CDR3 protein: CASSQGLLNTEAFF. The CDR3 bases are TGTGCCAGCAGCCAGGGACTACTGAACACTGAAGCTTTCTTT.

J is TRBJ2-1 and V is TRBV20-1; no reliable D call. This CDR3 contains 16 residues. Germline V lookup: CDR1 DFQATT, CDR2 SNEGSKA (reference sequence). Trimming removed 0 bases at V and 3 bases at J, with 15 bases between. CDR3 in DNA: TGCAGTGCTAGAGACGCGCGGAGACCCGACTACAATGAGCAGTTCTTC. Amino acid sequence: CSARDARRPDYNEQFF.

This clonotype was seen a few times. This rearrangement joins TRBV29-1 to TRBJ2-1; the D gene is possibly TRBD2 (5 bases). Germline V gene lookup returns CDR1 SQVTM and CDR2 ANQGSEA. With 2 bases removed from V and 12 bases from J, the gap between germline ends came to 17 bases. The CDR3 is 13 amino acids. CDR3 in amino acids: CSVERAQAGLQFF. In DNA form, the CDR3 reads TGCAGCGTTGAACGAGCCCAGGCGGGCTTGCAGTTCTTC.

The chain uses TRBV19 and TRBJ2-3; D is perhaps TRBD1 (6 bases). CDR1 and CDR2 from the germline V gene are LNHDA and SQIVND (reference sequence). CDR3 length: 15 residues. V lost 8 bases, J lost 0 bases, and 15 bases lay in between. Here the CDR3 DNA reads TGTGCCAGTGCTGGGGCAGGGGTTAGCACAGATACGCAGTATTTT. It translates to CASAGAGVSTDTQYF.

In its sample, this clonotype was seen many times. The rearrangement joins TRBV5-1 to TRBJ2-3; 14 bases map to TRBD2. The CDR3 is made up of 18 amino acids. CDR1 is SGHRS, CDR2 YFSETQ, per germline. V was clipped by 5 bases and J by 3 bases; unmatched bases: 11. CDR3 sequence (DNA): TGCGCCAGCAGTATGCCTGGGACTAGCGGGAGTGGAACAGATACGCAGTATTTT. It specifies CASSMPGTSGSGTDTQYF.

V usage is TRBV5-5 and J usage is TRBJ2-2; D remains ambiguous. Trimming took off 6 bases at V and 7 bases at J, with 16 bases between the two ends. The length of the CDR3 is 14 residues. CDR1 is SGHKS, CDR2 YYEKEE, per germline (reference sequence). Here the CDR3 DNA reads TGTGCCAGCATGCGGCAGTACGAAGGCGGGGAGCTGTTTTTT. As protein: CASMRQYEGGELFF.

This clonotype occurred a few times. A read error may be the cause here, since a much bigger clone is one base away. V is TRBV20-1 and J is TRBJ2-3, with D unresolved. The V and J ends lost 6 bases and 0 bases respectively, with 4 bases between them. The CDR3 is 11 amino acids. Germline CDR1 and CDR2: DFQATT and SNEGSKA (reference sequence). Written as DNA, the CDR3 is TGCAGTGCGTGTAGCACAGATACGCAGTATTTT. Translating gives CSACSTDTQYF.

A few counts support this clonotype. The V call is TRBV6-5, the J call TRBJ2-7; D not certain. Germline V gene data show CDR1 as MNHEY and CDR2 as SVGAGI. The length of the CDR3 is 15 residues. V was clipped by 0 bases and J by 2 bases, with 11 bases between them. CDR3 sequence: CASSYSMPRAYEQYF. The CDR3 DNA reads TGTGCCAGCAGTTACTCGATGCCAAGGGCCTACGAGCAGTACTTC.

A note on this clonotype: A read error is likely, as this CDR3 ends without the conserved phenylalanine or tryptophan. J is TRBJ2-5 and V is TRBV11-2, with 13 nucleotides matching TRBD2. The CDR3 runs 18 residues. The V segment lost 4 bases and the J segment 1 base; nucleotides outside the gene matches: 9. CDR1 SGHAT and CDR2 FQNNGV come from the germline V gene. The CDR3 loop is CASSYRLAGGHSQETQYY. The CDR3 DNA reads TGTGCCAGCAGCTATAGACTAGCGGGGGGTCACAGCCAAGAGACCCAGTACTAC.

The count of this clonotype is one. CDR3 residues: CASSSTGADYYGYTF. The CDR3 bases are TGTGCCAGCAGCTCTACAGGGGCGGATTACTATGGCTACACCTTC. The J gene is TRBJ1-2, the V gene TRBV7-9; 7 bases match TRBD1. Per germline, CDR1 SEHNR and CDR2 FQNEAQ (reference sequence). V lost 4 bases to trimming and J lost 3 bases; unmatched junction nucleotides: 8. This CDR3 region has 15 residues.

In this sample, this clonotype turned up many times. The gene calls are TRBV6-5 and TRBJ2-7, with 7 nucleotides matching TRBD2. Germline-derived CDR1 and CDR2 are MNHEY and SVGAGI. Trimming removed 3 bases from V and 7 bases from J; junction bases left unmatched: 12. The CDR3 spans 15 residues. The DNA for the CDR3 is TGTGCCAGCAGTTATCGTACCGCGGGGGTGGGGGAGCAGTACTTC. Its protein is CASSYRTAGVGEQYF.

V and J are TRBV6-1 and TRBJ2-3; D call uncertain. Germline V gives CDR1 MNHNS, CDR2 SASEGT. V lost 8 bases and J lost 1, with 16 bases in between. The CDR3 is made up of 15 amino acids. CDR3 protein: CASAPLEWGTDTQYF. The CDR3 DNA reads as TGTGCCAGCGCCCCCCTAGAATGGGGCACAGATACGCAGTATTTT.

The chain employs TRBV4-1 and TRBJ2-2; 7 bases align to TRBD2. Germline lookup yields CDR1 MGHRA and CDR2 YSYEKL. CDR3 size: 16 residues. J was trimmed by 2 bases and V by 4 bases; bases with no gene match: 7. DNA of the CDR3: TGCGCCAGCAGCCCACAGGAGCGGGGAAACACCGGGGAGCTGTTTTTT. Protein sequence: CASSPQERGNTGELFF.

The chain uses TRBV28 and TRBJ2-1, with 7 nucleotides matching TRBD2. Germline CDR1 and CDR2: MDHEN and SYDVKM. J gave up 4 bases and V 7 bases, and 10 bases lay outside the gene matches. This CDR3 is 15 amino acids long. CDR3 in amino acids: CASTNSGYMYNEQFF. In nucleotides, the CDR3 is TGTGCCAGCACCAATAGCGGGTATATGTACAATGAGCAGTTCTTC.

The chain links TRBV9 to TRBJ2-3, with 9 bases that match TRBD2. The CDR3 is 15 residues long. V was pared by 4 bases and J by 4 bases, with 7 bases of the junction left unmatched. CDR1 and CDR2 (germline): SGDLS, YYNGEE. CDR3 loop: CASSTRTSASDTQYF. The CDR3 DNA reads as TGTGCCAGCAGCACCCGGACTAGCGCCTCAGATACGCAGTATTTT.

The rearrangement joins TRBV28 to TRBJ1-4; no firm D call. The CDR3 spans 12 residues. Germline loops: CDR1 MDHEN, CDR2 SYDVKM. V shed 7 bases and J shed 4 bases, with 7 bases lying between them. For the CDR3, the DNA is TGTGCCAGCATGTGGGGTAATGAAAAACTGTTTTTT. It is translated as CASMWGNEKLFF. Together with reference TRBV28 and TRBJ1-4, the CDR3 gives the full variable domain: DVKVTQSSRYLVKRTGEKVFLECVQDMDHENMFWYRQDPGLGLRLIYFSYDVKMKEKGDIPEGYSVSREKKERFSLILESASTNQTSMYLCASMWGNEKLFFGSGTQLSVL.

The chain uses TRBV9 and TRBJ2-3; no firm D call. Per the germline V gene, CDR1 is SGDLS and CDR2 is YYNGEE. Trimming pared 3 bases from V and 6 bases from J, leaving 8 bases between. This CDR3 spans 12 amino acids. The CDR3 DNA is TGTGCCAGCAGCGCCCTGGGGGATACGCAGTATTTT. This codes for CASSALGDTQYF.

A word on this clonotype: Relative to the germline gene, one junction end is altered; a read error may explain this. The gene calls are TRBV5-1 and TRBJ1-1; TRBD1 is a possible D gene (5 bases). Germline lookup yields CDR1 SGHRS and CDR2 YFSETQ. The CDR3 totals 14 residues. This chain's CDR3 is CASSLSRGNSEAFF. CDR3 sequence (DNA): TGCGCCAGCAGCTTATCGCGGGGGAACTCTGAAGCTTTCTTT.

This clonotype was counted only a few times. The rearrangement joins TRBV4-1 to TRBJ1-1; D not resolved. V was clipped by 0 bases and J by 1 base, with 9 bases between them. CDR1 is MGHRA and CDR2 is YSYEKL in the germline V gene. This CDR3 is 15 amino acids long. CDR3 bases: TGCGCCAGCAGCCAAGATCAAACAAGGAACACTGAAGCTTTCTTT. This translates into CASSQDQTRNTEAFF.

This clonotype was observed a few times. The chain combines TRBV4-2 with TRBJ2-1; TRBD1 agrees at 9 bases. CDR3 length: 16 residues. Germline CDR1 reads LGHNA; CDR2 reads YNFKEQ. V lost 1 base and J lost 8; bases outside the gene matches: 9. CDR3 loop: CASSQGLRDRDDEQFF. The CDR3 DNA reads TGTGCCAGCAGCCAAGGGCTCCGGGACAGGGACGATGAGCAGTTCTTC.

This clonotype was counted between two and nine times. The chain's CDR3 is CASSTVRGSSYNEQFF. In nucleotides, the CDR3 is TGTGCCAGCAGTACAGTTAGGGGGAGCTCCTACAATGAGCAGTTCTTC. The chain joins TRBV7-9 to TRBJ2-1; a possible D gene is TRBD1 (6 bases). This CDR3 comprises 16 residues. V lost 6 bases and J 0 bases, leaving 15 bases between the germline ends. Per the germline V gene, CDR1 is SEHNR and CDR2 is FQNEAQ (reference sequence).

This clonotype was found a few times. The chain carries TRBV18 and TRBJ1-1, with 11 bases aligning to TRBD1. The germline gives CDR1 KGHSH, CDR2 LQKENI. The CDR3 covers 15 residues. The J segment lost 5 bases and the V segment lost 5 bases, leaving 7 bases of the junction unmatched. CDR3 nucleotide sequence: TGTGCCAGCTCAGCCCGGACAGGGGGCCTGACTGAAGCTTTCTTT. As protein: CASSARTGGLTEAFF.

The chain couples TRBV19 to TRBJ2-1; 8 positions match TRBD2. The CDR3 is made up of 15 amino acids. Germline V gene data show CDR1 as LNHDA and CDR2 as SQIVND (reference sequence). Trimming removed 3 bases from V and 6 bases from J; junction bases left unmatched: 7. CDR3 nucleotide sequence: TGTGCCAGTAGTATTAGTACTAGCGGACTCAATGAGCAGTTCTTC. Protein sequence: CASSISTSGLNEQFF.

This clonotype was detected a few times. The chain uses TRBV3-1 and TRBJ2-5, with D possibly TRBD2 on 5 matching bases. CDR1 and CDR2 from the germline V gene are LGHDT and YNNKEL (reference sequence). The CDR3 totals 15 residues. V lost 2 bases and J lost 5, with 15 bases in between. DNA of the CDR3: TGTGCCAGCAGCCAAAGCCGGGTCTCGGGGGAGACCCAGTACTTC. This gives the protein CASSQSRVSGETQYF.

This chain connects TRBV5-5 to TRBJ1-2, with TRBD1 matching 7 bases. The J segment lost 4 bases and the V segment lost 2 bases, leaving 5 bases of the junction unmatched. This CDR3 is 14 amino acids long. In germline, CDR1 is SGHKS, CDR2 YYEKEE (reference sequence). The CDR3 region is CASSFLQGSYGYTF. CDR3 nucleotide sequence: TGTGCCAGCAGCTTTTTACAGGGGTCCTATGGCTACACCTTC.

The V and J genes are TRBV4-1 and TRBJ2-7; D unclear. Trimming stripped 4 bases from V and 0 bases from J, with 10 bases between. Germline V CDR1 and CDR2: MGHRA, YSYEKL. There are 14 residues in the CDR3. CDR3 sequence (DNA): TGCGCCAGCAGCCCGCAACAAAGCTCCTACGAGCAGTACTTC. Protein: CASSPQQSSYEQYF.